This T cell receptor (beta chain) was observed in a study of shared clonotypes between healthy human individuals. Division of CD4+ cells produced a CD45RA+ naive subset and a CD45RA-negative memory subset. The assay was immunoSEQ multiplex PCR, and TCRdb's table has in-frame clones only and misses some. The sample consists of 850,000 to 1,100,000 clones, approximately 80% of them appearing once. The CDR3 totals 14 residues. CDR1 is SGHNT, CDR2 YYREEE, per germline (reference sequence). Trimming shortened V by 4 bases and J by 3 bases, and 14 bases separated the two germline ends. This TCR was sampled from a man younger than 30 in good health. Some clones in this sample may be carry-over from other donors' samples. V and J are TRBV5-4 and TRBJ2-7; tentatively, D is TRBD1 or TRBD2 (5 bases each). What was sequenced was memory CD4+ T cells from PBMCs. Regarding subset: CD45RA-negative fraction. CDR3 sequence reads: CASSPGTGRYEQYF. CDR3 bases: TGTGCCAGCAGCCCCGGGACCGGACGCTACGAGCAGTACTTC.